This T cell receptor (beta chain) was retrieved from a study of blood T cell repertoires in COVID-19. Study-level information: Sites in the United States, Italy and Spain provided acute and convalescent COVID-19 samples. In each case, the material was cDNA or gDNA derived from T cells, B-cell-depleted T cells, or PBMCs.

The CDR3 extends over 16 amino acids. Trimming took 3 bases from V and 4 from J, leaving 19 bases between them. The germline CDR1 and CDR2 sequences are SGHNT and YYREEE (reference sequence). Data came from immunoSEQ multiplex PCR; TCRdb stores just in-frame clones and leaves some out. The table lists around 150,000 clones, 70% to 90% of them singletons, with 1.1% in the top ten. Sequencing used peripheral blood. The TCR was taken from a man aged 40-49 years with acute or convalescent COVID-19. The gene calls are TRBV5-4 and TRBJ1-2, with unresolved D. CDR3 residues: CASSSQTFGKSYGYTF. The CDR3 DNA sequence: TGTGCCAGCAGCTCCCAGACTTTCGGGAAGAGCTATGGCTACACCTTC. Based on the CDR3 plus reference TRBV5-4 and TRBJ1-2, the full variable domain is ETGVTQSPTHLIKTRGQQVTLRCSSQSGHNTVSWYQQALGQGPQFIFQYYREEENGRGNFPPRFSGLQFPNYSSELNVNALELDDSALYLCASSSQTFGKSYGYTFGSGTRLTVV.